Below, 17 T cell receptor beta chains from the same sample are listed, as sequenced in a study of T cells in Graves' hyperthyroidism and ophthalmopathy. TCR beta CDR3 regions were amplified from RNA transcripts. First-round RT-PCR targeting the TCR CDR3 was performed with the HTBI primer set. From the multiplex PCR reads, TCRdb called clonotypes with MiXCR, one entry per CDR3 protein. Among 370,000 or so distinct CDR3 sequences, about a sixth were seen once, and the ten largest hold about a quarter. The sequencing input was blood. These receptors were taken from a woman aged 18-30 years with Graves' hyperthyroidism that later progressed to Graves' ophthalmopathy.

This clonotype was seen at least ten times. The chain couples TRBV2 to TRBJ2-7; the D is unclear. This CDR3 has 11 amino acids. Germline-derived CDR1 and CDR2 are SNHLY and FYNNEI. Trimming shortened V by 1 base and J by 3 bases, and 1 base separated the two germline ends. This CDR3 is CASSEVYEQYF. DNA for the CDR3: TGTGCCAGCAGTGAAGTCTACGAGCAGTACTTC.

This clonotype was counted between two and nine times. This chain connects TRBV18 to TRBJ2-1, with 13 bases matching TRBD2. The junction had 5 bases not matched to a gene; V was cut back by 3 bases and J by 6 bases. CDR1 and CDR2 from the germline V gene are KGHSH and LQKENI. CDR3 length equals 16 residues. CDR3 DNA sequence: TGTGCCAGCTCACCTGAAACTAGCGGGAGGGCCAATGAGCAGTTCTTC. This encodes CASSPETSGRANEQFF.

This clonotype appeared a single time. The chain carries TRBV28 and TRBJ2-7, with 7 bases matching TRBD1. This CDR3 has 15 residues. Trimming at V came to 5 bases and at J to 5 bases, leaving 12 bases not matched to a gene. Germline loops: CDR1 MDHEN, CDR2 SYDVKM. CDR3 loop: CASSPEKGAKNEQYF. The CDR3 DNA is TGTGCCAGCAGTCCAGAAAAGGGGGCTAAGAACGAGCAGTACTTC.

This clonotype has ten or more counts. The chain is built from TRBV7-2 and TRBJ2-7, with TRBD1 matching 9 bases. The length of the CDR3 is 17 residues. CDR1 and CDR2 (germline): SGHTA, FQGNSA. The junction had 14 bases not matched to a gene; V was cut back by 5 bases and J by 3 bases. The CDR3 loop is CASSGGVGTGNFYEQYF. In nucleotides, the CDR3 is TGTGCCAGCAGCGGAGGAGTAGGGACAGGGAATTTCTACGAGCAGTACTTC.

This clonotype was seen at least ten times. The chain combines TRBV20-1 with TRBJ2-1; 11 positions agree with TRBD1. CDR1 and CDR2 from the germline V gene are DFQATT and SNEGSKA (reference sequence). Trimming at V came to 6 bases and at J to 0 bases, leaving 10 bases not matched to a gene. There are 17 residues in the CDR3. This chain's CDR3 is CSASGQGDSSSYNEQFF. DNA for the CDR3: TGCAGTGCGTCGGGACAGGGGGACTCGAGCTCCTACAATGAGCAGTTCTTC.

The table lists this clonotype with a few counts. The J gene is TRBJ2-7, the V gene TRBV20-1; D is unclear. The CDR3 has 15 amino acids. Germline-derived CDR1 and CDR2 are DFQATT and SNEGSKA (reference sequence). V was shortened by 3 bases and J by 0 bases, with 15 bases between the two germline ends. In DNA form, the CDR3 reads TGCAGTGCTAGGGTCGACGCAGTTAGCTCCTACGAGCAGTACTTC. Translation gives CSARVDAVSSYEQYF.

This clonotype was observed many times. The J gene is TRBJ2-5, the V gene TRBV20-1, with 10 nucleotides matching TRBD1. This CDR3 spans 14 amino acids. The V and J ends lost 3 bases and 5 bases, in that order; junction bases with no gene match: 6. Germline CDR1 DFQATT, CDR2 SNEGSKA (reference sequence). In DNA, the CDR3 is TGCAGTGCTAGTGACAGGGGGCTACGGGAGACCCAGTACTTC. This sequence encodes CSASDRGLRETQYF.

The chain combines TRBV4-3 with TRBJ2-4, with TRBD1 as a possible D gene (5 bases). Germline V CDR1 and CDR2: LGHNA, YSLEER. Trimming shortened V by 1 base and J by 0 bases, and 7 bases separated the two germline ends. There are 15 residues in the CDR3. The CDR3 DNA reads as TGCGCCAGCAGCCAAGCGCAGGGAGCCAAAAACATTCAGTACTTC. It encodes CASSQAQGAKNIQYF.

This chain connects TRBV29-1 to TRBJ2-1; 13 positions match TRBD2. The CDR3 spans 14 residues. V gave up 7 bases and J gave up 6 bases; unmatched junction bases: 6. In germline, CDR1 is SQVTM, CDR2 ANQGSEA. The CDR3 sequence: CSASGTSGANEQFF. Here the CDR3 DNA reads TGCAGCGCGTCGGGGACTAGCGGGGCCAATGAGCAGTTCTTC.

This clonotype was seen many times. This chain joins TRBV3-1 and TRBJ1-1; no clear D. V lost 1 base to trimming and J lost 1 base, with 7 bases between them. Germline CDR1 reads LGHDT; CDR2 reads YNNKEL (reference sequence). This CDR3 contains 14 residues. The CDR3 reads CASSQAAANTEAFF. CDR3 nucleotide sequence: TGTGCCAGCAGCCAAGCGGCGGCGAACACTGAAGCTTTCTTT.

CDR3 amino acids: CASSEGGLAAQLSDNEQFF. Here the CDR3 DNA reads TGTGCCAGCAGTGAGGGGGGACTAGCGGCCCAATTAAGCGACAATGAGCAGTTCTTC. The rearrangement uses TRBV2 and TRBJ2-1; the match to TRBD2 covers 11 bases. Germline CDR1 is SNHLY and CDR2 is FYNNEI. The junction had 15 bases not matched to a gene; V was cut back by 3 bases and J by 5 bases. This CDR3 has 19 residues.

This clonotype has a count of ten or more. The V call is TRBV7-8, the J call TRBJ1-2, with D possibly being TRBD1 (6 bases). The V gene's germline CDR1 is SGHVS and CDR2 FQNEAQ. The CDR3 has 14 amino acids. Trimming removed 5 bases at V and 8 bases at J, with 18 bases between. The CDR3, as DNA: TGTGCCAGCAGCAAAGAGGGGGGGTTCGGCGGCTACACCTTC. Translation: CASSKEGGFGGYTF.

This clonotype was counted at least ten times. The chain recombines TRBV3-1 with TRBJ1-5, with TRBD1 matching 10 bases. Per the germline V gene, CDR1 is LGHDT and CDR2 is YNNKEL (reference sequence). This CDR3 region has 15 residues. V shed 4 bases, J shed 5 bases, and the junction held 5 bases outside the gene matches. CDR3 amino acids: CASSPRQGAHQPQHF. DNA of the CDR3: TGTGCCAGCAGCCCTAGACAGGGGGCACATCAGCCCCAGCATTTT.

The chain carries TRBV24-1 and TRBJ1-5; 7 nucleotides match TRBD1. Germline-derived CDR1 and CDR2 are KGHDR and SFDVKD. V lost 1 base, J lost 6 bases, and 14 bases stayed unmatched. There are 18 residues in the CDR3. The DNA of the CDR3 is TGTGCCACCAGTGATTTTAATATTGACAGGGACGTTCGTCAGCCCCAGCATTTT. Its protein product is CATSDFNIDRDVRQPQHF.

This clonotype was found many times. The chain has TRBV20-1 and TRBJ2-1, with TRBD2 identical over 9 bases. Germline V gene data show CDR1 as DFQATT and CDR2 as SNEGSKA (reference sequence). The junction had 14 bases not matched to a gene; V was cut back by 3 bases and J by 5 bases. The CDR3 is made up of 17 amino acids. CDR3 in DNA: TGCAGTGCTAGCGGTCTTCTAGCGGGACTAAGAAACAATGAGCAGTTCTTC. It yields the protein CSASGLLAGLRNNEQFF.

This clonotype was seen a handful of times. The CDR3 DNA follows: TGTGCCAGCAGTGACGGATTTCGCGGGAGGGCCCCCAATGAGCAGTTCTTC. Translating gives CASSDGFRGRAPNEQFF. This sequence joins TRBV6-1 and TRBJ2-1; TRBD2 aligns across 9 bases. The length of the CDR3 is 17 residues. J was trimmed by 6 bases and V by 3 bases; bases with no gene match: 12. Germline CDR1 is MNHNS and CDR2 is SASEGT.

This clonotype showed up many times. The genes are TRBV5-5 and TRBJ1-1; 8 bases match TRBD1. Germline-derived CDR1 and CDR2 are SGHKS and YYEKEE (reference sequence). This CDR3 is 14 amino acids long. The V gene end was trimmed by 4 bases and the J gene end by 5 bases; junction bases not matched to a gene: 7. CDR3 protein: CASSQGAGRTEAFF. CDR3 sequence (DNA): TGTGCCAGCAGCCAGGGGGCGGGGAGGACTGAAGCTTTCTTT.